This TCR beta chain was found in a study of beta chain features in type 1 diabetes. The table lists this clone with a few counts. Germline CDR1 LGHNA, CDR2 YNFKEQ. This CDR3 has 17 amino acids. J was trimmed by 6 bases and V by 5 bases; bases with no gene match: 19. Expressed TCRB transcripts were sequenced because the isolated RNA had all been reverse transcribed beforehand. Measured with immunoSEQ multiplex PCR; TCRdb has only the in-frame clones, and not every one. The table has roughly 610,000 clones, about a sixth seen once. Sequencing was done on a sample of naive CD4+ T cells from blood. This chain links TRBV4-2 with TRBJ2-7; 7 bases align to TRBD2. This clonotype was obtained from a man aged 18 to 30 in good health. In DNA, the CDR3 is TGTGCCAGCAGCGAAACACCGTCAGGTAGCGGGTATAGCGAGCAGTACTTC. Amino acids: CASSETPSGSGYSEQYF.